This T cell receptor (beta chain) was obtained from a study of blood T cell repertoires in COVID-19. Whole-study context: The analysed material was cDNA or gDNA that came from T cells, B-cell-depleted T cells, or PBMCs.

Patients from Seattle were sampled longitudinally, starting during active infection. The ends were cut back, 0 bases at V and 3 bases at J, with 9 bases in the middle. The CDR3 consists of 16 residues. Germline values: CDR1 LGHNT, CDR2 FRNRAP. Authors' processing steps: Estimated nucleated cell counts came from reference gene primer amplification. Method: immunoSEQ multiplex PCR; TCRdb's copy keeps in-frame clones and lacks some. The V and J calls and clone size are taken from that table; D and trimming were inferred from the DNA. Altogether 150,000 to 200,000 clones are present, approximately 80% being singletons, with the ten largest covering around 8.4%.

This sequence joins TRBV12-5 and TRBJ2-6; no reliable D call. The receptor was derived from a woman over 75 with COVID-19, enrolled during active disease. The sequenced sample was peripheral blood. The CDR3 loop is CASGLVTVFGANVLTF. CDR3 DNA: TGTGCTAGTGGTTTGGTAACTGTATTTGGGGCCAACGTCCTGACTTTC.